The TCR beta chain under discussion was sequenced for a study of blood T cells in healthy people across ages. General study findings and limits: Without sorted subsets, naive and antigen-experienced compartments could not be conclusively compared.

Comments on this clonotype: No antigen is known for it.

The germline V gene has CDR1 SGHRS and CDR2 YFSETQ. The junction had 11 bases not matched to a gene; V was cut back by 4 bases and J by 6 bases. The CDR3 sequence is 16 residues long. Primed by a sample-barcoded 5' primer and a J-beta primer mix, a second PCR proceeded for 7 to 11 cycles. TCRdb re-called the 5' RACE reads with MiXCR, one entry per CDR3 protein. This table holds some 1.5 million distinct CDR3 sequences, 35% to 45% found once. This rearrangement joins TRBV5-1 to TRBJ2-3, with TRBD2 matching over 10 bases. The TCR sequence derives from a woman under 30 in good health. The sample was blood. Here the CDR3 DNA reads TGCGCCAGCAGCACTAGCGGGGCCAGAGGTTTGGATACGCAGTATTTT. This encodes CASSTSGARGLDTQYF.